The rows below give T cell receptor beta chains drawn from one sample of a study of blood T cell repertoires in COVID-19. The method was immunoSEQ multiplex PCR; TCRdb's version includes in-frame clones alone and lacks a portion of them. Of about 150,000 clones in the sample, roughly 89% were seen once. The source material was peripheral blood. The receptor source for this set is a young man with COVID-19, enrolled during active disease. Both conserved end residues are part of each CDR3. The D gene is left open where the match is weak. A row's size may be missing; if present it is once, few, many or a size class.

v_gene	len	d_gene	j_gene	abundance	CDR3nt	CDR3aa
TRBV5-1	14	-	TRBJ2-3	once	TGCGCCAGCAGAGCGACAGAAAGCACAGATACGCAGTATTTT	CASRATESTDTQYF
TRBV6-6	15	-	TRBJ1-5	-	TGTGCCAGCAGTTACTCCAGTGACTTCAATCAGCCCCAGCATTTT	CASSYSSDFNQPQHF
TRBV24-1	14	-	TRBJ2-5	few	TGTGCCACCAGTGACTCAGGGATTGTTGAGACCCAGTACTTC	CATSDSGIVETQYF
TRBV9	16	-	TRBJ2-2	once	TGTGCCAGCAGCGTGAGGGACAATCGAAACACCGGGGAGCTGTTTTTT	CASSVRDNRNTGELFF
TRBV11-2	12	-	TRBJ2-7	once	TGTGCCAGCAGCTTAGTAGGCGGGATAGAGTACTTC	CASSLVGGIEYF
TRBV19	20	-	TRBJ1-5	-	TGTGCCAGTAGTATAGACCGACAGGCCTATGGGGAATATAGCAATCAGCCCCAGCATTTT	CASSIDRQAYGEYSNQPQHF
TRBV18	16	-	TRBJ2-2	-	TGTGCCAGCTCCCAGATTGTGGGCAGGAACACCGGGGAGCTGTTTTTT	CASSQIVGRNTGELFF
TRBV6-5	14	TRBD1	TRBJ1-1	-	TGTGCCAGCAACCGACAGGGGAGGAACACTGAAGCTTTCTTT	CASNRQGRNTEAFF
TRBV5-4	17	TRBD1	TRBJ2-1	many	TGTGCCAGCAGCCGGGGACAGGGAGCCCTGGGGCACAATGAGCAGTTCTTC	CASSRGQGALGHNEQFF
TRBV7-9	13	-	TRBJ2-1	once	TGTGCCAGCAGCCGGACGGGGGTAGATGAGCAGTTCTTC	CASSRTGVDEQFF
TRBV3-1/TRBV3-2	16	TRBD2	TRBJ2-3	few	TGTGCCAGCAGGGACTCTAGCGGGAGGGCCGCAGATACGCAGTATTTT	CASRDSSGRAADTQYF
TRBV27	16	TRBD1	TRBJ2-2	-	TGTGCCAGCAGTTTGGGACAGGGGGGGAACACCGGGGAGCTGTTTTTT	CASSLGQGGNTGELFF
TRBV5-4	16	-	TRBJ2-1	few	TGTGCCAGCAGCTCTGATTCGTGGAGCTCCTACAATGAGCAGTTCTTC	CASSSDSWSSYNEQFF
TRBV5-5	15	TRBD1	TRBJ1-6	-	TGTGCCAGCAGCGCGAGCCCGGACAGGGCTTCACCCCTCCACTTT	CASSASPDRASPLHF
TRBV19	14	TRBD2	TRBJ2-2	many	TGTGCCAGTAGCTGGGGGGGGAACACCGGGGAGCTGTTTTTT	CASSWGGNTGELFF
TRBV4-2	16	-	TRBJ1-4	-	TGTGCCAGCAGCCAAGATTTTATTGGGAGTAATGAAAAACTGTTTTTT	CASSQDFIGSNEKLFF
TRBV7-7	15	-	TRBJ2-7	-	TGTGCTAGCAGCTTAGCGGCGGAGACCCACTACGAGCAGTACTTC	CASSLAAETHYEQYF
TRBV2	15	TRBD1	TRBJ1-3	few	TGTGCCAGCAGGACGGGGACAGGCTCTGGAAACACCATATATTTT	CASRTGTGSGNTIYF
TRBV11-2	11	-	TRBJ1-1	-	TGTGCCAGCAGCCCGTGGAGTGAAGCTTTCTTT	CASSPWSEAFF
TRBV30	14	TRBD1	TRBJ2-3	-	TGTGCCTGGAGTCGGGACAGTCTCACAGATACGCAGTATTTT	CAWSRDSLTDTQYF
TRBV20-1	11	TRBD1	TRBJ2-7	-	TGCAGTGGAGACAGGGGGAACGAGCAGTACTTC	CSGDRGNEQYF
TRBV28	15	-	TRBJ2-7	once	TGTGCCAGCACCTTGGGACTTCCTGGCAGCTACGAGCAGTACTTC	CASTLGLPGSYEQYF
TRBV4-1	16	TRBD2	TRBJ2-1	-	TGCGCCAGCAGCCAAGACGGGACTAGCGGGAGGTCTGAGCAGTTCTTC	CASSQDGTSGRSEQFF
TRBV24-1	19	TRBD1	TRBJ2-3	-	TGTGCCACCAGTGAGCCGCCCGGGACAGTGGGTACCGACACAGATACGCAGTATTTT	CATSEPPGTVGTDTDTQYF
TRBV7-2	16	TRBD1	TRBJ2-7	-	TGTGCCAGCAGCGGTACCGGGACAGGCTTCGCCTACGAGCAGTACTTC	CASSGTGTGFAYEQYF
TRBV6-2/TRBV6-3	14	-	TRBJ1-1	-	TGTGCCAGCAGTTACGCAGGGCAATCAACTGAAGCTTTCTTT	CASSYAGQSTEAFF
TRBV6-5	13	-	TRBJ2-2	-	TGTGCCAGCAGACCTCAGGGTGCCGGGGAGCTGTTTTTT	CASRPQGAGELFF
TRBV21-1	17	-	TRBJ1-3	few	TGTGCCAGCAGCATCCCGGGCCCTAGGGGCTCTGGAAACACCATATATTTT	CASSIPGPRGSGNTIYF
TRBV28	11	-	TRBJ1-2	-	TGTGCCAGCAGCTACGCTCGTGGCTACACCTTC	CASSYARGYTF
TRBV2	12	TRBD1	TRBJ2-7	-	TGTGCCAGCATCGGGACAGTCTACGAGCAGTACTTC	CASIGTVYEQYF
TRBV5-1	17	-	TRBJ1-1	-	TGCGCCAGCAGCTTTACCCCGCCGGGGCAGGGGCACACTGAAGCTTTCTTT	CASSFTPPGQGHTEAFF
TRBV24-1	14	-	TRBJ1-5	-	TGTGCCACCATTACGACCCGCCGACTACAGCCCCAGCATTTT	CATITTRRLQPQHF
TRBV5-6	16	TRBD2	TRBJ2-1	many	TGTGCCAGCAGCTTGCAACTAGCGGGACAGGTTAATGAGCAGTTCTTC	CASSLQLAGQVNEQFF
TRBV30	14	-	TRBJ1-4	-	TGTGCCTGGAGTGAGGGACACTGGAATGAAAAACTGTTTTTT	CAWSEGHWNEKLFF
TRBV4-3	13	-	TRBJ2-3	-	TGCGCCAGCAGCCCTCAAGCGGGAGATACGCAGTATTTT	CASSPQAGDTQYF
TRBV9	17	TRBD1	TRBJ2-1	-	TGTGCCAGCAGCGTAGTAGCAAGGGGGCCAGGCGGGTATGAGCAGTTCTTC	CASSVVARGPGGYEQFF
TRBV7-8	14	-	TRBJ1-4	-	TGTGCCAGCAGCTTAGGGACAGCTAATGAAAAACTGTTTTTT	CASSLGTANEKLFF
TRBV4-1	14	TRBD2	TRBJ2-3	once	TGCGCCAGCAGCCTAGCGGGACACACAGATACGCAGTATTTT	CASSLAGHTDTQYF
TRBV30	13	-	TRBJ1-5	-	TGTGCCTGGAGTGTACGCGATACGACTCCCCAGCATTTT	CAWSVRDTTPQHF
TRBV18	15	TRBD1	TRBJ1-5	-	TGTGCCAGCTCGTCGGGGACAGGGGAGGGTCAGCCCCAGCATTTT	CASSSGTGEGQPQHF
TRBV29-1	12	TRBD2	TRBJ2-5	-	TGCAGCGCCCATAGCGGGACGGAGACCCAGTACTTC	CSAHSGTETQYF
TRBV4-1	18	TRBD1	TRBJ2-2	once	TGCGCCAGCAGCCGTCGGATGCCCACAGGGGTCAACACCGGGGAGCTGTTTTTT	CASSRRMPTGVNTGELFF
TRBV4-3	13	-	TRBJ1-2	-	TGCGCCAGCAGCCAAGATACAGACTATGGCTACACCTTC	CASSQDTDYGYTF
TRBV19	15	TRBD2	TRBJ2-3	-	TGTGCCAGTAGTATCGGAGCGGGAGGCACAGATACGCAGTATTTT	CASSIGAGGTDTQYF
TRBV28	11	-	TRBJ1-1	-	TGTGCCAGCAGTTTCGAGGCTGAAGCTTTCTTT	CASSFEAEAFF
TRBV5-1	15	-	TRBJ2-7	-	TGCGCCAGCAGCCCGGACGGGGGACGCTCCTACGAGCAGTACTTC	CASSPDGGRSYEQYF
TRBV10-3	17	TRBD1	TRBJ2-2	-	TGTGCCATCAGTGGTAACCCGACAGGGGGGAACACCGGGGAGCTGTTTTTT	CAISGNPTGGNTGELFF
TRBV14	14	TRBD2	TRBJ2-7	-	TGTGCCAGCAGCCGGGGACTAGCGGGCCTCGAGCAGTACTTC	CASSRGLAGLEQYF
TRBV7-9	15	-	TRBJ2-3	-	TGTGCCAGCCGCAAGGGGGTGAGATACACAGATACGCAGTATTTT	CASRKGVRYTDTQYF
TRBV9	15	-	TRBJ1-5	few	TGTGCCAGCAGCCCCGGAGGCGGGGTGAATCAGCCCCAGCATTTT	CASSPGGGVNQPQHF
TRBV7-9	13	-	TRBJ2-3	-	TGTGCCAGCAGCTTAGGAGTCGGGGATACGCAGTATTTT	CASSLGVGDTQYF
TRBV6-5	14	TRBD1	TRBJ1-1	few	TGTGCCAGCAGTACGGGACAGGGAGGGACTGAAGCTTTCTTT	CASSTGQGGTEAFF
TRBV7-8	16	TRBD1	TRBJ1-1	-	TGTGCCAGCAGCTTAGCCCGGACAGGGGGCGGAGGTAAAGCTTTCTTT	CASSLARTGGGGKAFF
TRBV6-5	14	TRBD1	TRBJ1-5	-	TGTGCCAGCAGCCCCGGGACAGCGGAGCAGCCCCAGCATTTT	CASSPGTAEQPQHF
TRBV27	12	-	TRBJ2-1	-	TGTGCCAGCAGTTTCCTCTACAATGAGCAGTTCTTC	CASSFLYNEQFF